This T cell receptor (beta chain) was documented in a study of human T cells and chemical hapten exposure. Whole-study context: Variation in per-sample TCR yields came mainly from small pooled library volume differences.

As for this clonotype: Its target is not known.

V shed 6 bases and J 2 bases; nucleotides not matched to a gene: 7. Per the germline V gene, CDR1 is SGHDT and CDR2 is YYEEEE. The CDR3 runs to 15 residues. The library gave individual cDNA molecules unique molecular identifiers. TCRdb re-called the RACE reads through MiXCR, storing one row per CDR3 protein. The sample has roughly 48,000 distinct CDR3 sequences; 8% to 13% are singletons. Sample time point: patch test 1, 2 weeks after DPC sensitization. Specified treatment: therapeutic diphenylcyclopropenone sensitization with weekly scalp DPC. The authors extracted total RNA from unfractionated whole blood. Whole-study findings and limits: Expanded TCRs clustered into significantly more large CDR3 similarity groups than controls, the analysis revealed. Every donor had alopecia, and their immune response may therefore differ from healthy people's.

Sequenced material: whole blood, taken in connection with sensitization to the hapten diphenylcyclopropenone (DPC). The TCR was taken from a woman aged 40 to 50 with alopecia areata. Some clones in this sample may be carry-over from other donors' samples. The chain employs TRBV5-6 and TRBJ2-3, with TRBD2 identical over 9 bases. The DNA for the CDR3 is TGTGCCAGCATCCTAGCGGGGAGCCTCACAGATACGCAGTATTTT. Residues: CASILAGSLTDTQYF.